This TCR beta chain stems from a study of blood T cell repertoires in COVID-19. Study-level background: In each case, the material was cDNA or gDNA derived from T cells, B-cell-depleted T cells, or PBMCs.

Sequencing used immunoSEQ multiplex PCR; TCRdb keeps in-frame clones, though not all of them. The data show about 140,000 clones, approximately 85% seen once. The sequenced sample was peripheral blood. The origin of this receptor is a man aged 45 to 65 with acute or convalescent COVID-19.

CDR3 in DNA: TGTGCCAGCAGTTTTCGGACAGGAGAATATAATTCACCCCTCCACTTT. Protein sequence: CASSFRTGEYNSPLHF. The J gene is TRBJ1-6, the V gene TRBV27; TRBD1 aligns across 7 bases. CDR3 length: 16 amino acids. Germline-derived CDR1 and CDR2 are MNHEY and SMNVEV (reference sequence). The V gene end was trimmed by 3 bases and the J gene end by 4 bases; junction bases not matched to a gene: 6.